The sequence of this T cell receptor beta chain was determined in a study of blood T cell repertoires in COVID-19. Looking at the study overall: Sources were T cells, B-cell-depleted T cells, or PBMCs; the material itself was cDNA or gDNA.

In the source study's methods: Estimated nucleated cell counts came from reference gene primer amplification. The table came from immunoSEQ multiplex PCR; TCRdb's copy has only in-frame clones and leaves some out. V and J calls and clone size are copied from that table; D and trimming were computed from the DNA. Among some 200,000 clones, around nine tenths were seen once, and the ten largest hold less than 3%. The CDR3 extends over 15 amino acids. Germline CDR1 SGHRS, CDR2 YFSETQ. J was trimmed by 2 bases and V by 6 bases; bases with no gene match: 10. V usage is TRBV5-1 and J usage is TRBJ2-5, with 7 bases that match TRBD1. This receptor was identified in a man between 35 and 55 years old with active or convalescent COVID-19. The source material was peripheral blood. The CDR3 loop is CASTSTGASQETQYF. In nucleotides, the CDR3 is TGCGCCAGCACCAGTACAGGGGCATCTCAAGAGACCCAGTACTTC.